This TCR beta chain was recorded in a study of monozygotic twins with inflammatory bowel disease (dated by TCRdb to between 2017 and 2020). Concerning the study at large: The complete study included about 30 monozygotic twin pairs: 19 IBD-discordant Danish pairs and nine German pairs, of which four were IBD-concordant and five were IBD-discordant. Each individual had, on average, about 151 000 unique TCRalpha sequences and 181 000 unique TCRbeta sequences available for analysis. The search for disease-associated traits relied mainly on comparing, within discordant pairs, IBD patients with their genetically identical healthy co-twins.

Library construction relied on 5' RACE. The input for every TCR library was 3500 ng of total RNA. cDNA was synthesized with SMARTScribe reverse transcriptase in eight separate reactions per sample. During cDNA synthesis, template switching was used to introduce unique molecular identifiers that contained a 6-nucleotide sample barcode. Amplification of TCRalpha and TCRbeta cDNA involved two nested PCRs of 16 and 9 cycles, and each PCR was followed by bead purification. Before amplification, the cDNA was treated with uracil DNA-glycosylase and purified using the QIAquick PCR purification kit. The second PCR was the step at which Illumina TruSeq-compatible adapters and sample-specific barcodes were added. Library quality and concentration were assessed using TapeStation and Qubit, and roughly 5 ng of each library was pooled. Pooled libraries were sequenced on an Illumina HiSeq2500 single-index Rapid Run with 2 x 100 bp reads and custom sequencing primers. The paper's data handling went like this. PCR and sequencing errors were corrected by UMI-based consensus assembly using MiGEC version 1.2.6. MiXCR version 2.1.1 was used to carry out V(D)J alignment, clonotype assembly and CDR3 extraction. Gene usage, clonotype sharing and MAIT/NKT TCR abundance were normalised by analysing the top 1000, 10 000 and 20 000 clonotypes per sample. After downsampling to 27 000 UMIs, diversity was calculated as the inverse Simpson index using the vegan R package. Paired Mann-Whitney U tests on discordant twin pairs were used, with Benjamini-Hochberg multiple-testing correction. TCRdb reprocessed the reads; each CDR3 protein sequence makes one entry, and DNA is unavailable. These V and J calls derive from TCRdb rather than the authors' analysis. The table held for this sample gives 350,000 to 550,000 distinct CDR3 sequences. The ten top clones hold 2.4% of the sample.

From each donor, an approximately 2.4 ml peripheral blood sample was collected into PAXgene tubes and kept at -80 degrees C. Total RNA was isolated from whole blood with the PAXgene blood miRNA kit on an automated QIAcube, without T cell sorting. Deep TCRalpha and TCRbeta repertoire profiling with unique molecular barcoding was performed on peripheral blood of monozygotic twin pairs concordant or discordant for inflammatory bowel disease. Smoking habits were recorded for all twin pairs, and each individual was classified as a current, former or never smoker. On this clonotype itself: The clone's antigen remains unknown.

Here is what the overall study found, with its caveats: Distinction between different T cell subtypes could not be achieved in the analysis. Compared with healthy twins, IBD patients shared fewer clonotypes with other individuals, and the difference was most pronounced in patients with signs of disease activity. A decrease in TCRbeta repertoire diversity, as measured by inverse Simpson index, was observed in IBD patients compared with their healthy co-twins. Differing immunosuppressive treatments among patients may have added background noise and inter-individual variability to the repertoires. The results gave no support for a single strong signal or clonotype linked to IBD. Repertoire similarity did not differ between concordant and discordant twins, which could be due to limited statistical power.

In the germline V gene (reference sequence), CDR1 corresponds to SEHNR and CDR2 to FQNEAQ. The CDR3 numbers 15 residues from cysteine through phenylalanine. This entry has no DNA. The chain is assembled from TRBV7-9 and TRBJ2-3; no DNA is available, so the TRBD2 call from TCRdb remains unchecked. The sample taken for sequencing was blood. The clonotype comes from a human donor with ulcerative colitis or Crohn's disease, or a healthy co-twin of an affected twin (not recorded which). The CDR3 region: CASSHLAGETDTQYF.